This record looks at one T cell receptor beta chain sequence and its context. This entry is derived from a study of T cell changes during pregnancy in multiple sclerosis. Method: immunoSEQ multiplex PCR; TCRdb's copy keeps in-frame clones and lacks some. The sample includes some 93,000 clones, around 92% seen only once; the top ten take just over 2%. Germline CDR1 LGHNA, CDR2 YSLEER. The CDR3 sequence is 17 residues long. V shed 4 bases and J shed 4 bases, with 20 bases lying between them. The TCR originated in a female donor with multiple sclerosis, enrolled in a pregnancy study. The chain is built from TRBV4-3 and TRBJ1-3; the D gene is possibly TRBD1 (6 bases). Here the sequenced sample was peripheral blood, taken after pregnancy. In DNA form, the CDR3 reads TGCGCCAGCAGCCCAGGGGTAGGCCAGTTGATCGGAAACACCATATATTTT. Translation gives CASSPGVGQLIGNTIYF.